This TCR beta chain was profiled in a study of T cells in women clearing cervical HPV infection. Study-level background: For cases, blood was sampled a median around 150 days after lesion detection, interquartile range roughly 90 to 230 days. Study-level points and caveats: Associations may precede or follow infection; HPV-specific or memory T cells were not isolated. Richness differences could reflect unmeasured T-cell content per sample.

Genomic DNA, averaging roughly 1,200 ng per sample, yielded TCR beta CDR3 via immunoSEQ. TCRdb's table, derived via immunoSEQ multiplex PCR, lists solely in-frame clones and lacks some. The clone table shows tens of thousands of clones, with the ten largest holding less than 6%. V lost 5 bases, J lost 0 bases, and 8 bases lay in between. CDR3 size: 13 residues. Germline CDR1 and CDR2: SGHVS and FNYEAQ. Of note for this clone: Its antigen is unknown. The read finishes 3 residues shy of the CDR3 end, and the germline J gene is used to complete it.

The chain has TRBV7-6 and TRBJ2-7; possible D gene TRBD2, 5 bases. The origin of this receptor is a woman aged 18 to 75 with a cervical HPV16 infection that either progressed to CIN3+ or cleared (not recorded which). The sequencing input was blood buffy coat. The part of the CDR3 DNA that was read is TGTGCCAGCAGCCCGGGGAACTCCTACGAG. Its protein product is CASSPGNSYE. The CDR3, in full, reads CASSPGNSYEQYF. Complete variable domain (other parts from reference TRBV7-6 and TRBJ2-7): GAGVSQSPRYKVTKRGQDVALRCDPISGHVSLYWYRQALGQGPEFLTYFNYEAQQDKSGLPNDRFSAERPEGSISTLTIQRTEQRDSAMYRCASSPGNSYEQYFGPGTRLTVT.